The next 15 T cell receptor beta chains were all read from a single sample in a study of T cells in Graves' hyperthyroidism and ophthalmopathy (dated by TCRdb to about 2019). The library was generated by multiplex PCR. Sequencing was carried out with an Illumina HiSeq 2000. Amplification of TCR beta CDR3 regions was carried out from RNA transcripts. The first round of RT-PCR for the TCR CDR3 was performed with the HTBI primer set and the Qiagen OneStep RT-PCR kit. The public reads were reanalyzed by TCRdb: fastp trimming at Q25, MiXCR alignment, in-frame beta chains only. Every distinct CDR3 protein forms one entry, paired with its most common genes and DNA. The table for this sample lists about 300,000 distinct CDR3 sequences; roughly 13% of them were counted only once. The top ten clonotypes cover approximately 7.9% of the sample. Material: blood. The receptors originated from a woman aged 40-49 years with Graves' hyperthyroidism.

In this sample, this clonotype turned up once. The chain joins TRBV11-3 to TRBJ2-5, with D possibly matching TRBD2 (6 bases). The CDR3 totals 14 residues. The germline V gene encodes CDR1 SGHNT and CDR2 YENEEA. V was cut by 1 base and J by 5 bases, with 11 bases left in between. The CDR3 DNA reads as TGTGCCAGCAGCTTAGGGGGCGCGGGGGAGACCCAGTACTTC. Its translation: CASSLGGAGETQYF.

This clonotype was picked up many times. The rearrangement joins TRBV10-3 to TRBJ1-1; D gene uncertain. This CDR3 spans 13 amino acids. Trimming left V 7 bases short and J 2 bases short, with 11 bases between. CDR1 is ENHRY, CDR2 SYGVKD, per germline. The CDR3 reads CAITRDENTEAFF. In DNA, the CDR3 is TGTGCCATCACTCGAGATGAAAACACTGAAGCTTTCTTT.

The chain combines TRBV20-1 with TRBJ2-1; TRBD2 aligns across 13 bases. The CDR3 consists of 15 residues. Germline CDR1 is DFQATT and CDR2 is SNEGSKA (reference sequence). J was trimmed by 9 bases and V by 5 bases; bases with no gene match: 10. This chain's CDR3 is CSAELRTSGSSEQFF. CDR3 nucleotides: TGCAGTGCTGAACTTCGGACTAGCGGGAGTAGTGAGCAGTTCTTC.

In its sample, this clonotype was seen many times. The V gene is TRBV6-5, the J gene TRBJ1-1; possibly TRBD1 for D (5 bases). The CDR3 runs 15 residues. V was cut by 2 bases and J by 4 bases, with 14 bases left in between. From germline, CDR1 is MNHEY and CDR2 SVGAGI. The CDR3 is CASSYASRGSTEAFF. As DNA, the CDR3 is TGTGCCAGCAGTTACGCTTCCCGGGGGAGCACTGAAGCTTTCTTT.

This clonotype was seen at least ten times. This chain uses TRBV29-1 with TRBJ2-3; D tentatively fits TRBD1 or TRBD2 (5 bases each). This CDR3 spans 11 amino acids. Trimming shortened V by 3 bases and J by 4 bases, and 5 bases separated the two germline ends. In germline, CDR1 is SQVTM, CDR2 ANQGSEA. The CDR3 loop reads CSVEGADTQYF. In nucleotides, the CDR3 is TGCAGCGTTGAGGGGGCAGATACGCAGTATTTT.

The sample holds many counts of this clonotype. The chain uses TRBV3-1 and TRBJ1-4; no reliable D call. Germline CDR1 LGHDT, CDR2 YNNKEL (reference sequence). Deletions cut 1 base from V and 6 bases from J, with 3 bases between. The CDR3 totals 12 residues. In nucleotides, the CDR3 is TGTGCCAGCAGCCAAGGGGATGAAAAACTGTTTTTT. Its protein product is CASSQGDEKLFF.

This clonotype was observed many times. CDR3 sequence: CAISESGTGSTDTQYF. In nucleotides, the CDR3 is TGTGCCATCAGTGAGTCTGGGACTGGGAGCACAGATACGCAGTATTTT. This sequence joins TRBV10-3 and TRBJ2-3, with D maybe TRBD2 (6 bases). The CDR3 covers 16 residues. Looked up from germline, CDR1 is ENHRY and CDR2 is SYGVKD. V was clipped by 0 bases and J by 0 bases, with 10 bases between them.

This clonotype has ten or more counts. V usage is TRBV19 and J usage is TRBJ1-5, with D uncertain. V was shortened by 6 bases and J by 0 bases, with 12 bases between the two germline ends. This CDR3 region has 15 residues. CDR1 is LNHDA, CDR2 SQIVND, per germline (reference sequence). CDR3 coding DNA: TGTGCCAGTAGCCGAGTCTTCTATAGCAATCAGCCCCAGCATTTT. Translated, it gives CASSRVFYSNQPQHF.

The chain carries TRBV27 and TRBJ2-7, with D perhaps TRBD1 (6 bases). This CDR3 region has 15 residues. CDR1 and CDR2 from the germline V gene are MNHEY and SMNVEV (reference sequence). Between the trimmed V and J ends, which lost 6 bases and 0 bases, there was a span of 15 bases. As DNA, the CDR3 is TGTGCCAGCAGCCGGAACGGGACAAGCTCCTACGAGCAGTACTTC. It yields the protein CASSRNGTSSYEQYF.

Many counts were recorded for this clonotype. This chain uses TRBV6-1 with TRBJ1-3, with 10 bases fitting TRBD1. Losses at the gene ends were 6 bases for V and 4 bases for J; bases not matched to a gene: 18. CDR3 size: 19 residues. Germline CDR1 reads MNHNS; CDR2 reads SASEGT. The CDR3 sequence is CASRGTGDGRKYSGNTIYF. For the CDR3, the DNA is TGTGCCAGCAGGGGGACAGGGGACGGCCGGAAGTATTCAGGAAACACCATATATTTT.

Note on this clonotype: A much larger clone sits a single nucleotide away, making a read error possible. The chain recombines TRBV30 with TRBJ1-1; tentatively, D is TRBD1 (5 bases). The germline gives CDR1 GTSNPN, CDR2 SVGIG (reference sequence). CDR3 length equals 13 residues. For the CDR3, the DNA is TGTGCCTACAAACCCGGGGGGAACACTGAAGCTCTCTTT. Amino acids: CAYKPGGNTEALF.

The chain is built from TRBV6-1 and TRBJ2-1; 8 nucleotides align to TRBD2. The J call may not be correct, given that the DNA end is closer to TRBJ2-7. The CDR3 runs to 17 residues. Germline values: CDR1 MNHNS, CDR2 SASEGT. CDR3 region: CATTLTSLAVPYNEQYF. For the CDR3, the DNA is TGTGCCACCACCCTAACCTCACTAGCGGTACCCTACAATGAGCAGTACTTC.

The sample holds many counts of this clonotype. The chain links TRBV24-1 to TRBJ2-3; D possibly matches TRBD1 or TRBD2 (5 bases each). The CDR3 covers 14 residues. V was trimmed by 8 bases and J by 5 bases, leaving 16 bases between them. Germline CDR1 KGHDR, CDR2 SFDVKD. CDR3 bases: TGTGCCACCACCGCCGGGACGGCCGGAGATACGCAGTATTTT. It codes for CATTAGTAGDTQYF.

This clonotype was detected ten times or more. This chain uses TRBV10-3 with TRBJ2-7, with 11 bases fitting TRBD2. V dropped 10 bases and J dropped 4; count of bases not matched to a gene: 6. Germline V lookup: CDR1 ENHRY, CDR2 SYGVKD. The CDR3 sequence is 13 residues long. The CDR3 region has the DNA TGTGCCACTACGACTAGCGGGAAATACGAGCAGTACTTC. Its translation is CATTTSGKYEQYF.

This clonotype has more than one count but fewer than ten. In DNA form, the CDR3 reads TGCGCCAGCAGCTTGGTAGGGTACTCTGGGGCCAACGTCCTGACTTTC. It specifies CASSLVGYSGANVLTF. The chain recombines TRBV5-1 with TRBJ2-6, with D hard to call. This CDR3 region has 16 residues. In germline, CDR1 is SGHRS, CDR2 YFSETQ. V shed 0 bases and J shed 0 bases, with 7 bases lying between them.